Sequencing of this T cell receptor (beta chain) was carried out in a study of CD8 T cells in ankylosing spondylitis. This clonotype was observed many times. Its antigen remains unidentified. The germline V gene has CDR1 KGHDR and CDR2 SFDVKD. Trimming cost V 5 bases and J 3 bases, with 16 bases left between them. CDR3 size: 15 residues. Generation of TCR beta libraries employed quantitative 5'-RACE incorporating molecular barcodes. TCRdb reprocessed the 5' RACE reads via MiXCR and lists one record per CDR3 protein. The sample contains 200,000 to 300,000 distinct CDR3 sequences, around 9.2% of which appear only once. General observations from the study: Seemingly characteristic of ankylosing spondylitis blood was a TCR beta motif consisting of about 8 highly homologous variants. Certain motif variants had earlier been reported in reactive arthritis synovial fluid and blood.

The chain is built from TRBV24-1 and TRBJ2-7, with D possibly TRBD2 on 6 matching bases. Sequencing was performed on blood, either unsorted or a sorted T cell fraction (not recorded which). This clonotype was sampled from a male donor with ankylosing spondylitis or in good health (not recorded which). The CDR3 DNA reads as TGTGCCACCAGTGTTCGTCGGGGGAACGACTACGAGCAGTACTTC. As protein: CATSVRRGNDYEQYF.